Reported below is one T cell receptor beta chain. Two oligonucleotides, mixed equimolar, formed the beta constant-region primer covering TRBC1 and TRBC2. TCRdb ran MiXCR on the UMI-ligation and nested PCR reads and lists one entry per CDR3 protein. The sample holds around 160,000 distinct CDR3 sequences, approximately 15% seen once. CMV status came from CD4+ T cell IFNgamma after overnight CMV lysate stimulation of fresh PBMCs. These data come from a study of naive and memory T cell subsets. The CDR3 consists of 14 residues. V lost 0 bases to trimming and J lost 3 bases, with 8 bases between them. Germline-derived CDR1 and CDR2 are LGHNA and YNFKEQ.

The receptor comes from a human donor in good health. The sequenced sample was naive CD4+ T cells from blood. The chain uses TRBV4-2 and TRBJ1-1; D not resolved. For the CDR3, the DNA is TGTGCCAGCAGCCAAGATGCACAGTACACTGAAGCTTTCTTT. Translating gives CASSQDAQYTEAFF.